This TCR beta chain was recovered during a study of blood T cell repertoires in COVID-19 (TCRdb year 2020). Background on the whole study: Samples from collaborators originated in the United States, Italy and Spain and spanned both the acute and convalescent phases of COVID-19. Deeply sampled blood TCRbeta repertoires from subjects exposed to, actively infected with, or recovered from COVID-19 were included in the dataset. The samples were drawn from two sources: the first 160 participants of the ongoing ImmuneRACE study, and 1,200 or so subjects contributed by 6 global collaborators. Where HLA class I and class II types were available, the types were taken from metadata supplied by the sample provider, not from assay-based typing. Sample metadata almost always included a de-identified subject ID, COVID-19 status, age in years and sex. The material from the prospective study consisted of cDNA or gDNA derived from T cells, B-cell-depleted T cells, or PBMCs. The repertoires were released in a freely available public database intended as a resource for research on the immune response to SARS-CoV-2.

The immunoSEQ Assay, a bias-controlled multiplex PCR, was used to amplify TCRbeta CDR3 regions from genomic DNA. The source study handled its data this way. The number of nucleated cells in each sample was estimated from the amplification of reference gene primers within the assay. To quantify the absolute abundance of each unique TCRbeta CDR3 rearrangement, sequence reads were collapsed and filtered. For each sample, productive Simpson clonality was calculated as the square root of Simpson's diversity index over productive rearrangements. Sourced from immuneACCESS, this table was stored by TCRdb with only in-frame sequences that have V and J called. A share of the clones is absent; for the studies checked, an unresolved V gene accounts for under half, and the remainder has no known explanation. That table gives V, J and clone size, and the DNA gave D and trimming. Within this sample are 350,000 to 400,000 clones, with 75% to 90% of them counted one time only. The ten largest account for over 0.95% of the sample.

Study-level results and caveats: The amount of clinical and demographic metadata varied by source and participant and was provided uncurated.

Participants in the prospective study were aged roughly 18 to 89 years, lived in 20 to 30 United States geographic areas, and enrolled through a virtual design. To assign participants to cohorts, the prospective study relied on clinical history that participants themselves reported in a screening survey and a study questionnaire. Recovered participants in ImmuneRACE Cohort 3 were defined as having two consecutive negative NP/OP PCR tests, clearance from a healthcare professional, or resolution of symptoms. Each participant in the prospective study had whole blood, serum and a nasopharyngeal or oropharyngeal swab collected by mobile phlebotomists. Participants in the prospective study had the option to provide additional blood draws and questionnaires over a roughly two-month period. Before DNA extraction, prospective study blood samples were shipped either frozen or at room temperature. With regard to this clone: It has no known antigen specificity. The input lacks base qualities; no much larger clone sits a single base away.

From its cysteine to its phenylalanine, the CDR3 spans 14 amino acids. Here the CDR3 DNA is all that survives: 42 bases in frame from base 1. CDR1 and CDR2 were assigned from the germline V gene as MDHEN and SYDVKM. V lost 3 bases and J lost 3 bases, and the count of bases not matched to a germline gene is 4. Here the chain combines TRBV28 and TRBJ2-7; the junction holds 8 bases that match TRBD1. This TCR was sampled from a young man who had recovered from COVID-19. The sample was PBMCs or T cells enriched from blood (not recorded which). The DNA sequence is given as TGTGCCAGCAGTTTGGGGACAGGCCTCTACGAGCAGTACTTC. Its translation is CASSLGTGLYEQYF.